The sequence of this TCR beta chain was determined in a study of blood T cell repertoires in COVID-19. Study overall: The United States, Italy and Spain supplied acute and convalescent COVID-19 samples.

Original processing methods: Scientists estimated how many nucleated cells there were by amplifying reference gene primers. Measured with immunoSEQ multiplex PCR; TCRdb has only the in-frame clones, and not every one. V, J and clone size reflect that table, while D and trimming were determined from the DNA. The profile shows 300,000 to 350,000 clones, over 75% of them singletons. The CDR3 covers 14 residues. V lost 1 base and J 10 bases, leaving 15 bases between the germline ends. Looked up from germline, CDR1 is SGHRS and CDR2 is YFSETQ. This receptor was taken from a woman aged 25 to 39 with COVID-19, enrolled during active disease. The gene calls are TRBV5-1 and TRBJ2-1; the D gene is possibly TRBD2 (6 bases). Sequences were obtained from peripheral blood. The DNA for the CDR3 is TGCGCCAGCAGCTTGTCTAGCGATTCTTGGGAGCAGTTCTTC. This gives the protein CASSLSSDSWEQFF.